The T cell receptor (beta chain) under discussion was sequenced for a study of blood T cell repertoires in COVID-19. Study at large: Collection of acute and convalescent COVID-19 samples took place in the United States, Italy and Spain. From T cells, B-cell-depleted T cells, or PBMCs came the material, which was cDNA or gDNA.

Study processing details: Reference gene primers were amplified, and this amplification served to estimate nucleated cell counts. TCRdb's table, derived via immunoSEQ multiplex PCR, lists solely in-frame clones and lacks some. Clone size and V and J calls were adopted from that table, with D and trimming inferred from the DNA. The top ten hold 9.3% of the sample, which has under 30,000 clones, roughly nine tenths seen once. The CDR3 is made up of 14 amino acids. The V and J ends lost 8 bases and 4 bases, in that order; junction bases with no gene match: 7. CDR1 is MDHEN and CDR2 is SYDVKM in the germline V gene.

The chain links TRBV28 to TRBJ1-3; 8 bases line up with TRBD1. Sequenced sample: peripheral blood. This TCR derives from a human donor in a cohort sampled during active COVID-19. As DNA, the CDR3 is TGTGCCAGCTACTCAGGGGGCCACGGAAACACCATATATTTT. It yields the protein CASYSGGHGNTIYF.